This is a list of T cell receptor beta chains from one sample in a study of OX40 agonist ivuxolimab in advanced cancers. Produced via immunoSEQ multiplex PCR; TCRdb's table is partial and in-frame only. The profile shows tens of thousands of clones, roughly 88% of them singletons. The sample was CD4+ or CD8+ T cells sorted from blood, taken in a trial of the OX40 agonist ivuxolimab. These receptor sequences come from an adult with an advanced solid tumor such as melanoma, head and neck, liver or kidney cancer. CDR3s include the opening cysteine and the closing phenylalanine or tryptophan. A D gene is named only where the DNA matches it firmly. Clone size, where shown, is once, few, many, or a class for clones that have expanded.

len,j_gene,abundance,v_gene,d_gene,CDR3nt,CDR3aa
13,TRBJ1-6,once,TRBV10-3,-,TGTGCCATCAGTGAGCGAGAAAATTCACCCCTCCACTTT,CAISERENSPLHF
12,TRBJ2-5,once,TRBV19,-,TGTGCCAGTAGTACCCTCGGGGAGACCCAGTACTTC,CASSTLGETQYF
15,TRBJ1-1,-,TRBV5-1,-,TGCGCCAGCAGCTCCGACGGGGCCCGTGGGACTGAAGCTTTCTTT,CASSSDGARGTEAFF
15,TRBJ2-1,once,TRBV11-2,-,TGTGCCAGCGCGATCCGGAGAGGCTCCTACAATGAGCAGTTCTTC,CASAIRRGSYNEQFF
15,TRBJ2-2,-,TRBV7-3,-,TGTGCCAGCAGCTTAACACGAACGAACACCGGGGAGCTGTTTTTT,CASSLTRTNTGELFF
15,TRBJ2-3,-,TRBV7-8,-,TGTGCCAGCACCGTCAGGGGCTATAGCACAGATACGCAGTATTTT,CASTVRGYSTDTQYF
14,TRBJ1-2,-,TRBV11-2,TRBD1,TGTGCCAGCAGCGGAGACAGGGAGGGCTATGGCTGCACCTTC,CASSGDREGYGCTF
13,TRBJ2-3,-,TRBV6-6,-,TGTGCCAGCAGGGCATACAGCACAGATACGCAGTATTTT,CASRAYSTDTQYF
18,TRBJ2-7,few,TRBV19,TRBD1,TGTGCCAGTAGTATAGTGGGACAGGGGGCGAAAAGACTTTACGAGCAGTACTTC,CASSIVGQGAKRLYEQYF
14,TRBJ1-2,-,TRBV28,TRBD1,TGTGCCAGCAGCGGGGACAGGGAACTCTATGGCTACACCTTC,CASSGDRELYGYTF
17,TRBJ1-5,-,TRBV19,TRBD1,TGTGCCAGTACCTTGTCCTTAGGGACAGGGAGCAATCAGCCCCAGCATTTT,CASTLSLGTGSNQPQHF
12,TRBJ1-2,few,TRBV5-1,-,TGCGCCAGCGGGGACACTGGCTATGGCTACACCTTC,CASGDTGYGYTF
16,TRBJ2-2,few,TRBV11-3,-,TGTGCCAGCAGCCCGGGACAAGCAGCGAACACCGGGGAGCTGTTTTTT,CASSPGQAANTGELFF
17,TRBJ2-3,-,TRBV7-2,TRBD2,TGTGCCAGCAGCTTACTAGCGGGGGGGAAAAGCACAGATACGCAGTATTTT,CASSLLAGGKSTDTQYF
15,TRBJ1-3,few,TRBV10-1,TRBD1,TGCGCCAGCAGTGCGGGACAGGCCTCTGGAAACACCATATATTTT,CASSAGQASGNTIYF
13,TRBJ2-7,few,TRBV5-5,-,TGTGCCAGCAGCTCCGGGACACCCAACGAGCAGTACTTC,CASSSGTPNEQYF
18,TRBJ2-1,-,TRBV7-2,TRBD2,TGTGCCAGCAGCTTATTTCCTAGCGGGCAAAGCTCCTACAATGAGCAGTTCTTC,CASSLFPSGQSSYNEQFF
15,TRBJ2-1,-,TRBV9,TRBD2,TGTGCCAGCAGCGTAGAACTAGCGGAGTACAATGAGCAGTTCTTC,CASSVELAEYNEQFF
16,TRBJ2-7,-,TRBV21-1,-,TGTGCCAGCAGCAAATCGACAGGGGTTGTCTCCTACGAGCAGTACTTC,CASSKSTGVVSYEQYF
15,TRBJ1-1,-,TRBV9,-,TGTGCCAGCAGCGTTTCGCAGGGAATGAACACTGAAGCTTTCTTT,CASSVSQGMNTEAFF
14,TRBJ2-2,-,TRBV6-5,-,TGTGCCAGCAGTTACGGTGCTGGCACCGGGGAGCTGTTTTTT,CASSYGAGTGELFF
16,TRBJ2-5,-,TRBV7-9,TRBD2,TGTGCCAGCAGCTTGTTGTCCGGGGGGGCCGGGGAGACCCAGTACTTC,CASSLLSGGAGETQYF
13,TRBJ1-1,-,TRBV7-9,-,TGTGCCAGCAGCTTATACGGGAACACTGAAGCTTTCTTT,CASSLYGNTEAFF
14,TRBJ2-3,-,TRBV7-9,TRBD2,TGTGCCAGCAGCTCTAGCGGGAGCACAGATACGCAGTATTTT,CASSSSGSTDTQYF
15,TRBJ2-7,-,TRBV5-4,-,TGTGCCAGCAGCTTTTCCCTTAGGAGATCCTACGAGCAGTACTTC,CASSFSLRRSYEQYF
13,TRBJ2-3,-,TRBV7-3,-,TGTGCCAGCAGCTTACCCCCCACAGATACGCAGTATTTT,CASSLPPTDTQYF
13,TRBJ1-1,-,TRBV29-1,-,TGCAGCGTTGACCGAAATGGGAACACTGAAGCTTTCTTT,CSVDRNGNTEAFF
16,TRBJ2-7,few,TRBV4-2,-,TGTGCCAGCAGCCAAGAGGGAAGGGGTCGGGCCTACGAGCAGTACTTC,CASSQEGRGRAYEQYF
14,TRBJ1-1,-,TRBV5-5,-,TGTGCCAGCAGCCCCTTGGGAGGGAACACTGAAGCTTTCTTT,CASSPLGGNTEAFF
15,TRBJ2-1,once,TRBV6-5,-,TGTGCCAGCAGACTCCGGGAACCCCCCTACAATGAGCAGTTCTTC,CASRLREPPYNEQFF
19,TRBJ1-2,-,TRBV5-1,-,TGCGCCAGCAGATATGGGGCAGCCTCGACAGCGACAATCAACTATGGCTACACCTTC,CASRYGAASTATINYGYTF
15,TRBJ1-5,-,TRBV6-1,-,TGTGCCAGCATGGCAGCGACTGGCTTCAATCAGCCCCAGCATTTT,CASMAATGFNQPQHF
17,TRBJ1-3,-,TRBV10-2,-,TGCGCCAGCACCCGTAACTTGGGGGGCGAAGGGGAAAACACCATATATTTT,CASTRNLGGEGENTIYF
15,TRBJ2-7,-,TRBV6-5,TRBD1,TGTGCCAGCAGAGAACTGGGACAGAACGACTACGAGCAGTACTTC,CASRELGQNDYEQYF
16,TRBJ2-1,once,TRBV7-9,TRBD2,TGTGCCAGCAGCCCCCCGGGGCTAGCGGGTATCGATGAGCAGTTCTTC,CASSPPGLAGIDEQFF
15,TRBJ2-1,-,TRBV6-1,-,TGTGCCAGCAACTTGGTAAGGGGACGTCACGATGAGCAGTTCTTC,CASNLVRGRHDEQFF
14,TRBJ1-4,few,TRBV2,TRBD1,TGTGCCAGCAGACGGACAGGGGCAGAGTTGGAACTGTTTTTT,CASRRTGAELELFF
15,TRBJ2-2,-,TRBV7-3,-,TGTGCCAGCAGCTCCTGGGGCGGGAACACCGGGGAGCTGTTTTTT,CASSSWGGNTGELFF
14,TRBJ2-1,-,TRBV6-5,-,TGTGCCAGCAGTTCTAGCGTTTCCTACAATGAGCAGTTCTTC,CASSSSVSYNEQFF
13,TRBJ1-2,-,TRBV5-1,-,TGCGCCAGCGGCGAGGGGGGTGCCTATGGCTACACCTTC,CASGEGGAYGYTF
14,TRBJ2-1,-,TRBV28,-,TGTGCCAGCAGTTTATGGGGCCAGCACAATGAGCAGTTCTTC,CASSLWGQHNEQFF
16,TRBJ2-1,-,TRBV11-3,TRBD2,TGTGCCAGCAGCTTAGTTGGTGGGACTACTGACAATGAGCAGTTCTTC,CASSLVGGTTDNEQFF
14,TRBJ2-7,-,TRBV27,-,TGTGCCACGAAAGAGACTAGGACATCCTACGAGCAGTACTTC,CATKETRTSYEQYF
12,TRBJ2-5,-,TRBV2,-,TGTGCCAGCAGTGAAGCTCGACAGGCCAATAACTTC,CASSEARQANNF
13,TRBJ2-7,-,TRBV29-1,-,TGCAGCGTTGGGTCCGGCGCGGTTAACGAGCAGTACTTC,CSVGSGAVNEQYF
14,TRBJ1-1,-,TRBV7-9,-,TGTGCCAGCAGCCTACACCCGAGCAACACTGAAGCTTTCTTT,CASSLHPSNTEAFF
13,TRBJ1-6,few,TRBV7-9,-,TGTGCCAGCAGCTTAACGCCGGATTCACCCCTCCACTTT,CASSLTPDSPLHF
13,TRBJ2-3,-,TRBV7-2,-,TGTGCCAGCAGCTTCTCGGGAGCAGGGGCGCAGTATTTT,CASSFSGAGAQYF
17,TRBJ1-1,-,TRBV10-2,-,TGCGCCAGCAGTTATACTCACGGGGGCGCGGCGAACACTGAAGCTTTCTTT,CASSYTHGGAANTEAFF